What follows are 20 T cell receptor beta chains derived from one specimen sequenced in a study of blood T cell repertoires in COVID-19 (dated by TCRdb to between 2020 and 2021). Libraries were prepared through the immunoSEQ multiplex PCR assay. This is the immuneACCESS table as TCRdb keeps it, with only in-frame sequences that have V and J called. A part of the clones is gone; compared with another copy, unresolved V genes explain less than half, and the rest is unexplained. The sample table holds about 80,000 clones, of which around nine tenths were seen once. The ten largest make up 6.5% to 8.5% of the sample. Sample: peripheral blood. Receptors originate from a man aged 25 to 40 with acute or convalescent COVID-19.

The rearrangement joins TRBV28 to TRBJ2-7; weak D call: TRBD1 (5 bases). Germline CDR1 MDHEN, CDR2 SYDVKM. Trimming took 5 bases from V and 5 from J, leaving 13 bases between them. CDR3 length: 13 residues. CDR3 residues: CASSRMGRDEQYF. The CDR3 nucleotides read TGTGCCAGCAGTCGCATGGGGCGCGACGAGCAGTACTTC.

The rearrangement joins TRBV11-2 to TRBJ2-7; maybe TRBD1 (7 bases). Germline CDR1 reads SGHAT; CDR2 reads FQNNGV. CDR3 size: 17 residues. Trimming removed 5 bases from V and 0 bases from J, with 20 bases in between. The chain's CDR3 is CASSANFRGRSSYEQYF. For the CDR3, the DNA is TGTGCCAGCAGCGCCAATTTCAGGGGGAGGAGCTCCTACGAGCAGTACTTC.

Points on this clone: The sample has other DNA sequences that encode this CDR3 too. The rearrangement joins TRBV3-1 (or the pseudogene TRBV3-2) to TRBJ2-3; TRBD2 aligns across 10 bases. Germline CDR1 and CDR2: LGHDT and YNNKEL (reference sequence). The V gene end was trimmed by 4 bases and the J gene end by 0 bases; junction bases not matched to a gene: 1. CDR3 length equals 15 residues. CDR3 nucleotides: TGTGCCAGCAGCCCGACTAGCGGGAGCACAGATACGCAGTATTTT. Its translation: CASSPTSGSTDTQYF.

The rearrangement links TRBV29-1 to TRBJ1-4; the D gene is possibly TRBD1 (6 bases). V lost 5 bases, J lost 2 bases, and 12 bases lay in between. Per germline, CDR1 SQVTM and CDR2 ANQGSEA. This CDR3 comprises 14 residues. DNA of the CDR3: TGCAGCGTTACTGGGGGCGTCACTAATGAAAAACTGTTTTTT. This codes for CSVTGGVTNEKLFF.

The chain carries TRBV29-1 and TRBJ2-2; the match to TRBD2 covers 7 bases. This CDR3 spans 15 amino acids. CDR1 is SQVTM and CDR2 is ANQGSEA in the germline V gene. V was clipped by 2 bases and J by 7 bases; unmatched bases: 10. The CDR3 region has the DNA TGCAGCGTTGAAAGGCCGTCCCGGGGGGTCGGGGAGCTGTTTTTT. As protein: CSVERPSRGVGELFF.

The chain has TRBV19 and TRBJ1-1; D is ambiguous. V was cut by 5 bases and J by 3 bases, with 10 bases left in between. CDR1 is LNHDA and CDR2 is SQIVND in the germline V gene (reference sequence). The CDR3 extends over 13 amino acids. CDR3 protein: CASSRRADTEAFF. The CDR3 bases are TGTGCCAGTAGTCGGCGGGCGGACACTGAAGCTTTCTTT.

V gene TRBV29-1 combines with J gene TRBJ2-3, with 8 bases fitting TRBD2. Germline V gene sequence: CDR1 SQVTM, CDR2 ANQGSEA. J lost 4 bases, V lost 7 bases, and 10 bases had no gene match. This CDR3 contains 14 residues. The chain's CDR3 is CSGGLARSPDTQYF. DNA of the CDR3: TGCAGCGGAGGACTAGCAAGGAGCCCAGATACGCAGTATTTT.

The sample holds one count of this clone. The genes are TRBV7-9 and TRBJ2-1; 8 bases are a match to TRBD1. CDR3 length: 14 amino acids. The germline V gene encodes CDR1 SEHNR and CDR2 FQNEAQ (reference sequence). With V trimmed by 4 bases and J by 7 bases, 6 bases remained unmatched. In DNA, the CDR3 is TGTGCCAGCAGCTCAGGGACAGGTTCGAATGAGCAGTTCTTC. This encodes CASSSGTGSNEQFF.

The V and J genes are TRBV7-2 and TRBJ2-2, with a possible D match to TRBD1 (5 bases). V was shortened by 5 bases and J by 6 bases, with 10 bases between the two germline ends. Per the germline V gene, CDR1 is SGHTA and CDR2 is FQGNSA. This CDR3 is built from 13 residues. DNA for the CDR3: TGTGCCAGCAGCAAAACCAGGGCCGGGGAGCTGTTTTTT. This translates into CASSKTRAGELFF.

V gene TRBV5-1 combines with J gene TRBJ2-7, with D hard to call. V was trimmed by 3 bases and J by 2 bases, leaving 9 bases between them. This CDR3 comprises 13 residues. Germline V gene data show CDR1 as SGHRS and CDR2 as YFSETQ. CDR3 sequence reads: CASSSFPAYEQYF. DNA for the CDR3: TGCGCCAGCAGCTCCTTCCCAGCCTACGAGCAGTACTTC.

The chain recombines TRBV19 with TRBJ2-5; 8 bases fit TRBD1. Trimming took 9 bases from V and 5 from J; bases not matched to a gene: 11. CDR1 is LNHDA, CDR2 SQIVND, per germline (reference sequence). This CDR3 region has 14 residues. The CDR3 sequence: CASKNRGNGETQYF. CDR3 coding DNA: TGTGCCAGCAAGAACAGGGGGAATGGGGAGACCCAGTACTTC.

This clone was detected a few times. V and J are TRBV7-9 and TRBJ2-2, with TRBD1 matching over 8 bases. J lost 10 bases, V lost 4 bases, and 8 bases had no gene match. The CDR3 has 14 amino acids. Looked up from germline, CDR1 is SEHNR and CDR2 is FQNEAQ (reference sequence). The CDR3 protein is CASSSDRGRMELFF. The CDR3 DNA is TGTGCCAGCAGCTCCGACAGGGGCCGTATGGAGCTGTTTTTT.

This chain uses TRBV19 with TRBJ1-5; a possible D gene is TRBD1 (5 bases). Germline values: CDR1 LNHDA, CDR2 SQIVND (reference sequence). The CDR3 extends over 15 amino acids. Between the trimmed V and J ends, which lost 1 base and 4 bases, there was a span of 11 bases. The CDR3 reads CASSIVAGRNQPQHF. The CDR3 DNA reads as TGTGCCAGTAGTATAGTGGCGGGACGAAATCAGCCCCAGCATTTT.

Here the CDR3 DNA reads TGTGCCAGCAGTATTATCCCTACGCGGGAGCTCGACGAGCAGTACTTC. Amino acids: CASSIIPTRELDEQYF. The rearrangement joins TRBV27 to TRBJ2-7, with TRBD2 identical over 7 bases. Germline trimming cut 5 bases from V and 5 bases from J; bases unmatched to any gene: 15. The CDR3 length is 16 residues. The V gene's germline CDR1 is MNHEY and CDR2 SMNVEV (reference sequence).

The chain couples TRBV28 to TRBJ2-3, with 13 bases aligning to TRBD2. The CDR3 loop spans 14 amino acids. Germline lookup yields CDR1 MDHEN and CDR2 SYDVKM. The V gene end was trimmed by 5 bases and the J gene end by 13 bases; junction bases not matched to a gene: 9. DNA of the CDR3: TGTGCCAGCAGTCCAGGACTAGCGGGAGAACATGAGTATTTT. This gives the protein CASSPGLAGEHEYF.

The chain employs TRBV29-1 and TRBJ1-1, with D hard to call. CDR1 SQVTM and CDR2 ANQGSEA come from the germline V gene. The CDR3 runs to 13 residues. Trimming removed 4 bases at V and 6 bases at J, with 15 bases between. The CDR3 protein is CSVAPGGQAEAFF. CDR3 bases: TGCAGCGTTGCTCCGGGCGGGCAGGCTGAAGCTTTCTTT.

The genes are TRBV5-4 and TRBJ2-3, with D perhaps matching TRBD2 (5 bases). The CDR3 is 13 residues long. Between the trimmed V and J ends, which lost 2 bases and 1 base, there was a span of 5 bases. Germline V gives CDR1 SGHNT, CDR2 YYREEE (reference sequence). The CDR3 DNA reads as TGTGCCAGCAGCTTTAGCGGCACAGATACGCAGTATTTT. Its translation: CASSFSGTDTQYF.

The chain's CDR3 is CASSLTGHLDTQYF. CDR3 sequence (DNA): TGTGCCAGCAGCTTAACGGGACACCTAGATACGCAGTATTTT. This chain joins TRBV7-3 and TRBJ2-3; D possibly corresponds to TRBD1 (6 bases). CDR1 is SGHTA and CDR2 is FQGTGA in the germline V gene. This CDR3 spans 14 amino acids. Trimming left V 0 bases short and J 5 bases short, with 9 bases between.

J is TRBJ1-2 and V is TRBV19, with TRBD1 identical over 8 bases. Germline loops: CDR1 LNHDA, CDR2 SQIVND (reference sequence). After removal of 6 bases from V and 8 bases from J, the junction contained 14 bases not matched to a gene. This CDR3 spans 15 amino acids. CDR3: CASSVSDRGLWGYTF. As DNA, the CDR3 is TGTGCCAGTAGCGTCTCCGACAGGGGACTATGGGGCTACACCTTC.

This clone was seen a single time. This sequence joins TRBV12-3 or TRBV12-4 and TRBJ1-1; D uncertain. The CDR3 runs 13 residues. Trimming took 3 bases from V and 6 from J, leaving 11 bases between them. CDR3 coding DNA: TGTGCCAGCAGTTTTGACCACGCGGCTGAAGCTTTCTTT. This gives the protein CASSFDHAAEAFF.